This TCR beta chain was profiled in a study of CD8 T cells in ankylosing spondylitis. The CDR3 loop spans 12 amino acids. V was cut by 5 bases and J by 10 bases, with 12 bases left in between. Germline V gene sequence: CDR1 MRHNA, CDR2 SNTAGT. This clonotype has at least ten counts. The antigen remains unidentified. A quantitative 5'-RACE method, one with molecular barcodes, was used to make TCR beta libraries. TCRdb analysed the 5' RACE reads with MiXCR anew, one entry per CDR3 protein. This sample has more than 150,000 distinct CDR3 sequences; roughly 11% occur once, and the top ten carry approximately 32%. Overall study results and limits: Disease-linked clones bore a CD8+ phenotype, appearing relatively rarely in peripheral blood.

The V and J genes are TRBV6-4 and TRBJ2-1; maybe TRBD2 (7 bases). Sequencing was carried out using blood, either unsorted or a sorted T cell fraction (not recorded which). The TCR sequence derives from a male donor with ankylosing spondylitis or in good health (not recorded which). The CDR3 nucleotides are TGTGCCAGCAGTAAGGAGGGGGGGGAGCAGTTCTTC. It specifies CASSKEGGEQFF.